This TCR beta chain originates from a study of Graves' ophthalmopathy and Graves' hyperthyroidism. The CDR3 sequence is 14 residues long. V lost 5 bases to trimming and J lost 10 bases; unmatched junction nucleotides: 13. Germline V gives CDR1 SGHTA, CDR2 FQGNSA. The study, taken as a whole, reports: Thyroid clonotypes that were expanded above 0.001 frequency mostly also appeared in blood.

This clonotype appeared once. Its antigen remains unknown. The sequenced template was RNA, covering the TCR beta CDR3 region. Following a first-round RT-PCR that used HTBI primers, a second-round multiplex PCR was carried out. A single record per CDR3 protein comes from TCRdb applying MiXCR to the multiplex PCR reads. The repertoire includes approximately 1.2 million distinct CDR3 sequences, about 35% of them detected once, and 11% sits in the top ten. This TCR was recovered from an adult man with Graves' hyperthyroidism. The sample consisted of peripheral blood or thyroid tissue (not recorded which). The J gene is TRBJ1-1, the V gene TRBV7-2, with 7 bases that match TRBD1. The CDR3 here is CASSPVGQVPTAFF. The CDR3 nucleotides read TGTGCCAGCAGCCCCGTCGGACAGGTCCCCACAGCTTTCTTT.